The next 31 T cell receptor beta chains were all read from a single sample in a study of regulatory T cells in long-lasting Graves disease. The time point here: newly diagnosed GD, antithyroid drugs for less than 3 months. After RNA was extracted from PBMCs, the TCR library was made from it. Libraries of TCR beta came from iRepertoire HTBI primers plus Arm-PCR of CDR3 regions. TCRdb processed the multiplex PCR reads anew with MiXCR; each CDR3 protein has one entry. The sample holds a few hundred thousand distinct CDR3 sequences, roughly 14% seen once. A further study also used this sample, focusing on T cells in Graves' hyperthyroidism and ophthalmopathy.

The sequencing here drew on peripheral blood mononuclear cells (PBMCs), taken at new diagnosis, from a patient treated with antithyroid drugs. The receptors here all came from a man aged 25-45 years with Graves disease.

This clonotype was counted only a few times. This rearrangement joins TRBV19 to TRBJ2-7, with no clear D. Germline V gene data show CDR1 as LNHDA and CDR2 as SQIVND (reference sequence). The CDR3 loop spans 15 amino acids. With 5 bases removed from V and 2 bases from J, the gap between germline ends came to 16 bases. The CDR3: CASSLSLRLTYEQYF. CDR3 sequence (DNA): TGTGCCAGTAGTCTATCCCTCCGTTTAACCTACGAGCAGTACTTC.

With regard to this clonotype: A much more abundant neighbour one base away suggests this may be a read error. The rearrangement joins TRBV7-2 to TRBJ2-7; 10 bases fit TRBD1. Unmatched junction bases numbered 5, after V lost 0 bases and J lost 6 bases. The CDR3 runs to 15 residues. From germline, CDR1 is SGHTA and CDR2 FQGNSA. CDR3 nucleotides: TGTGCCAGCAGCTTAGCCGGGACAGGGGTTGGCGAGCAGTACTTC. Its translation: CASSLAGTGVGEQYF.

The CDR3, as DNA: TGTGCCAGCACCCCGATGGGGGGACGGAGGGGCGAGCAGTACTTC. It is translated as CASTPMGGRRGEQYF. J is TRBJ2-7 and V is TRBV27; a weak D match, TRBD2 (6 bases). The CDR3 extends over 15 amino acids. Trimming shortened V by 7 bases and J by 6 bases, and 22 bases separated the two germline ends. Germline CDR1 is MNHEY and CDR2 is SMNVEV (reference sequence).

The rearrangement links TRBV5-1 to TRBJ2-2; 8 positions match TRBD2. Unmatched junction bases numbered 2, after V lost 2 bases and J lost 2 bases. CDR1 SGHRS and CDR2 YFSETQ come from the germline V gene. The CDR3 is made up of 15 amino acids. The CDR3 sequence: CASSFSGANTGELFF. CDR3 nucleotides: TGCGCCAGCAGCTTTAGCGGGGCAAACACCGGGGAGCTGTTTTTT.

Details on this clonotype: It is unclear where the CDR3 begins or ends on the DNA, so no DNA is shown, and the CDR3 is as TCRdb lists it. The V and J genes are TRBV6-2 or TRBV6-3 and TRBJ2-5. From germline, CDR1 is MNHEY and CDR2 SVGEGT. 12 amino acids form the CDR3, both terminal residues included. CDR3 sequence: CASSTSGETQYF.

This clonotype has ten or more counts. The chain combines TRBV20-1 with TRBJ1-6; perhaps TRBD1 as D (6 bases). Trimming took off 1 base at V and 10 bases at J, with 17 bases between the two ends. The CDR3 length is 15 residues. Germline V gene lookup returns CDR1 DFQATT and CDR2 SNEGSKA (reference sequence). This CDR3 reads CSARGSGRGESPLHF. The CDR3 nucleotides read TGCAGTGCTAGAGGGTCCGGCAGGGGCGAATCACCCCTCCACTTT.

This clonotype has ten or more counts. This chain links TRBV7-2 with TRBJ2-1; D remains ambiguous. Trimming took 7 bases from V and 6 from J, leaving 19 bases between them. This CDR3 comprises 15 residues. The germline V gene has CDR1 SGHTA and CDR2 FQGNSA. CDR3 nucleotides: TGTGCCAGCACCCCCACCGATGTGGCTTCCAATGAGCAGTTCTTC. As protein: CASTPTDVASNEQFF.

A remark on this clonotype: This sequence is one base from a far larger clone and is likely a read error. This rearrangement joins TRBV27 to TRBJ2-5; 9 bases agree with TRBD2. The closer fit of TRBJ2-1 to the DNA end suggests the J call may be wrong. The CDR3 is 15 amino acids. Per the germline V gene, CDR1 is MNHEY and CDR2 is SMNVEV (reference sequence). The CDR3 reads CASSPTRAAGGEQFF. The CDR3 DNA follows: TGTGCCAGCAGTCCAACAAGAGCGGCGGGGGGGGAGCAGTTCTTC.

The sample holds a few counts of this clonotype. At one end the junction does not follow the germline gene, possibly because of a read error. This chain connects TRBV7-2 to TRBJ1-2; D remains ambiguous. The CDR3 contains 13 residues. Germline CDR1 and CDR2: SGHTA and FQGNSA. CDR3 region: CACSLGSVPGYTF. CDR3 DNA sequence: TGTGCCTGCAGCCTGGGGTCAGTTCCTGGCTACACCTTC.

This clonotype has a count of ten or more. The chain uses TRBV24-1 and TRBJ2-3; D gene unclear. CDR1 and CDR2 from the germline V gene are KGHDR and SFDVKD. V was pared by 0 bases and J by 5 bases, with 8 bases between. CDR3 size: 14 residues. The chain's CDR3 is CATSDLQLGDTQYF. The CDR3 nucleotides read TGTGCCACCAGTGATTTGCAGCTGGGAGATACGCAGTATTTT.

This clonotype was seen repeatedly, ten times or more. The chain uses TRBV20-1 and TRBJ1-2; no reliable D call. This CDR3 spans 15 amino acids. Trimming pared 0 bases from V and 2 bases from J, leaving 13 bases between. Germline assignment: CDR1 DFQATT and CDR2 SNEGSKA (reference sequence). Here the CDR3 reads CSARDAATVNYGYTF. The CDR3 region has the DNA TGCAGTGCTAGAGACGCAGCAACAGTGAACTATGGCTACACCTTC.

The chain employs TRBV10-3 and TRBJ2-1, with 9 bases identical to TRBD2. Trimming cost V 4 bases and J 7 bases; bases outside gene matches: 5. CDR1 and CDR2 (germline): ENHRY, SYGVKD. This CDR3 contains 14 residues. The CDR3 DNA reads TGTGCCATCAGTGGTGCGGGAGGGGGGAATGAGCAGTTCTTC. It encodes CAISGAGGGNEQFF.

This clonotype was seen many times. The chain joins TRBV24-1 to TRBJ1-1; the D is unclear. The CDR3 sequence is 16 residues long. Trimming took off 7 bases at V and 3 bases at J, with 20 bases between the two ends. Germline V gene sequence: CDR1 KGHDR, CDR2 SFDVKD. The chain's CDR3 is CATRRFRLRWDTEAFF. DNA of the CDR3: TGTGCCACCAGAAGATTCAGGCTTAGGTGGGACACTGAAGCTTTCTTT.

This clonotype was recorded at least ten times. The CDR3 DNA reads TGTGCCAGCAGCTTAAGATTAGGCCAACCCATTGAAGCTTTCTTT. It encodes CASSLRLGQPIEAFF. The chain has TRBV11-2 and TRBJ1-1, with D unresolved. V gave up 2 bases and J gave up 7 bases, with 17 bases separating them. The V gene's germline CDR1 is SGHAT and CDR2 FQNNGV. The CDR3 totals 15 residues.

There are many counts of this clonotype. The CDR3 bases are TGCAGTGCTATACGTTTCGGGGGGTCCTATGGCTACACCTTC. Its translation: CSAIRFGGSYGYTF. The gene calls are TRBV20-1 and TRBJ1-2; tentative D call: TRBD1 (5 bases). The V gene's germline CDR1 is DFQATT and CDR2 SNEGSKA (reference sequence). The CDR3 is 14 residues long. The V and J ends lost 4 bases and 4 bases respectively, with 16 bases between them.

Comments on this clonotype: This could be a read error, since a much larger clone is one nucleotide away. This chain connects TRBV4-1 to TRBJ2-1, with D perhaps TRBD1 or TRBD2 (5 bases each). V lost 4 bases and J lost 9, with 13 bases in between. This CDR3 is 13 amino acids long. Germline assignment: CDR1 MGHRA and CDR2 YSYEKL. DNA for the CDR3: TGCGCCAGCAGCCGAGTACAGAGGGGTGAGCAGTTCTTC. Residues: CASSRVQRGEQFF.

There are a few counts of this clonotype. At one of its ends the junction is not consistent with the germline gene, which may arise from a read error. The CDR3 sequence: CASSKGQGIDIQYF. CDR3 DNA sequence: TGTGCCAGCAGCAAGGGACAGGGGATAGACATTCAGTACTTC. This sequence joins TRBV5-1 and TRBJ2-4; 10 bases fit TRBD1. The CDR3 spans 14 residues. Germline V CDR1 and CDR2: SGHRS, YFSETQ.

This clonotype was detected many times. CDR3 coding DNA: TGTGCCAGAAGAGACAGGGACCAATCCTATGGCTACACCTTC. Encoded protein: CARRDRDQSYGYTF. The chain recombines TRBV2 with TRBJ1-2; 7 bases agree with TRBD1. J was trimmed by 4 bases and V by 9 bases; bases with no gene match: 11. The CDR3 runs to 14 residues. The germline V gene has CDR1 SNHLY and CDR2 FYNNEI.

This clonotype was picked up many times. V gene TRBV6-2 or TRBV6-3 combines with J gene TRBJ2-1; D unresolved. Trimming pared 10 bases from V and 11 bases from J, leaving 21 bases between. CDR3 length equals 13 residues. In germline, CDR1 is MNHEY, CDR2 SVGEGT. The DNA of the CDR3 is TGTGCCATCGCTGTTTTGCCCGTGAAACAGCAGTTCTTC. This sequence encodes CAIAVLPVKQQFF.

This clonotype has ten or more counts. V gene TRBV28 combines with J gene TRBJ2-1; possibly TRBD2 for D (6 bases). The V and J ends lost 8 bases and 7 bases respectively, with 15 bases between them. Germline CDR1 and CDR2: MDHEN and SYDVKM. There are 13 residues in the CDR3. The CDR3 bases are TGTGCCAGCTCACGGGGGACGGAGAATGAGCAGTTCTTC. It encodes CASSRGTENEQFF.

V usage is TRBV20-1 and J usage is TRBJ2-3; 9 nucleotides match TRBD2. V was clipped by 5 bases and J by 5 bases; unmatched bases: 11. The germline CDR1 and CDR2 sequences are DFQATT and SNEGSKA (reference sequence). The CDR3 length is 15 residues. The CDR3 DNA sequence: TGCAGTGCTTTGGGGCGGGAGGGCCGCGGAGATACGCAGTATTTT. Translation gives CSALGREGRGDTQYF.

This clonotype was seen a few times. V usage is TRBV7-6 and J usage is TRBJ2-1, with D tentatively TRBD2 (5 bases). The CDR3 runs 12 residues. CDR1 and CDR2 from the germline V gene are SGHVS and FNYEAQ. V gave up 5 bases and J gave up 6 bases, with 8 bases separating them. Here the CDR3 DNA reads TGTGCCAGCAGCCCCACTAGCAATGAGCAGTTCTTC. The encoded protein is CASSPTSNEQFF.

Ten or more counts support this clonotype. The gene calls are TRBV15 and TRBJ2-5; TRBD1 is a possible D gene (5 bases). Germline CDR1 reads LNHNV; CDR2 reads YYDKDF (reference sequence). The CDR3 is 17 residues long. The V end was cut by 1 base, the J end by 1 base, with 16 bases between. The CDR3 DNA is TGTGCCACCAGCAGAGGGGTAAACTTAGGGGCCCAAGAGACCCAGTACTTC. Residues: CATSRGVNLGAQETQYF.

This clonotype was recorded at least ten times. The chain couples TRBV20-1 to TRBJ1-2; 7 nucleotides line up with TRBD1. The germline gives CDR1 DFQATT, CDR2 SNEGSKA (reference sequence). Germline trimming cut 6 bases from V and 6 bases from J; bases unmatched to any gene: 13. This CDR3 region has 14 residues. The CDR3 sequence is CSATSTGTRDGYTF. The CDR3, as DNA: TGCAGTGCGACATCGACAGGGACCCGAGATGGCTACACCTTC.

This clonotype was counted at least ten times. The chain employs TRBV7-8 and TRBJ2-1; D is unclear. Germline V gene data show CDR1 as SGHVS and CDR2 as FQNEAQ. Trimming stripped 5 bases from V and 8 bases from J, with 10 bases between. The CDR3 loop spans 12 amino acids. CDR3 protein: CASSPSSDEQFF. Here the CDR3 DNA reads TGTGCCAGCAGCCCCAGCAGCGATGAGCAGTTCTTC.

This clonotype was found once. An end of the junction differs from the germline gene, which may be a read error. The chain couples TRBV29-1 to TRBJ2-2, with D perhaps assigned TRBD1 or TRBD2 (6 bases each). The germline V gene encodes CDR1 SQVTM and CDR2 ANQGSEA. This CDR3 comprises 15 residues. CDR3 in amino acids: CSVEDPYREAGGLFF. The CDR3 DNA sequence: TGCAGCGTTGAAGACCCTTACAGGGAGGCCGGGGGGCTGTTTTTT.

This clonotype showed up many times. V usage is TRBV11-3 and J usage is TRBJ1-4; no reliable D call. Germline loops: CDR1 SGHNT, CDR2 YENEEA. The V and J ends lost 5 bases and 0 bases respectively, with 13 bases between them. The CDR3 is 16 residues long. This CDR3 reads CASSARHPATNEKLFF. CDR3 nucleotides: TGTGCCAGCAGCGCGCGACACCCAGCAACTAATGAAAAACTGTTTTTT.

The table lists this clonotype with a few counts. V gene TRBV5-5 combines with J gene TRBJ2-5; 7 positions match TRBD1. V gave up 6 bases and J gave up 3 bases; unmatched junction bases: 8. From germline, CDR1 is SGHKS and CDR2 YYEKEE (reference sequence). This CDR3 has 14 residues. CDR3 region: CASTWTGWEETQYF. The CDR3, as DNA: TGTGCCAGCACCTGGACAGGTTGGGAAGAGACCCAGTACTTC.

This clonotype was seen only a few times. The CDR3 DNA reads as TGTGCCATCAGTGAGTCAGCTAGAAAAGAGACCCAGTACTTC. It translates to CAISESARKETQYF. The chain couples TRBV10-3 to TRBJ2-5; D call uncertain. Germline assignment: CDR1 ENHRY and CDR2 SYGVKD. V lost 0 bases and J lost 3, with 8 bases in between. The CDR3 consists of 14 residues.

This clonotype was observed many times. Here the CDR3 reads CASSPTGQPGTEAFF. Here the CDR3 DNA reads TGTGCCAGCAGCCCTACTGGACAGCCTGGCACTGAAGCTTTCTTT. This chain uses TRBV12-3 or TRBV12-4 with TRBJ1-1, with D perhaps TRBD1 (6 bases). This CDR3 is built from 15 residues. V was clipped by 6 bases and J by 4 bases, with 18 bases between them.

This clonotype has ten or more counts. The genes are TRBV12-3 or TRBV12-4 and TRBJ2-7; 12 bases align to TRBD2. The CDR3 covers 16 residues. V lost 5 bases and J lost 1; bases outside the gene matches: 6. The CDR3 DNA is TGTGCCAGCAGTCCTAGCGGGAGGGCCGGGTCCTACGAGCAGTACTTC. Translated, it gives CASSPSGRAGSYEQYF.